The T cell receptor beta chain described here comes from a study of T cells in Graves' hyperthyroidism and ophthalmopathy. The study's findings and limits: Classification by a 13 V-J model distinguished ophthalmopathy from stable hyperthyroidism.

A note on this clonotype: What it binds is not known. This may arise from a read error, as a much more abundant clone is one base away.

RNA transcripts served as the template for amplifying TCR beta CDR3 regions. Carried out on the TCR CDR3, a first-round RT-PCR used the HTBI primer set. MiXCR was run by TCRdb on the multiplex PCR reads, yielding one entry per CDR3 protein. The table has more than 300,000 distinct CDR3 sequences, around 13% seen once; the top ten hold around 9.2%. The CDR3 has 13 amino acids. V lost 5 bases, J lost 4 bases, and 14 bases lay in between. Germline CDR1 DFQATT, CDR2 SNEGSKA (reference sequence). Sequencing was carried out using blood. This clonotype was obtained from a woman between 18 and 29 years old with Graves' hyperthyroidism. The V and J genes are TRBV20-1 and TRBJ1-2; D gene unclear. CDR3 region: CSASSMKGYGYTF. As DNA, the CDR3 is TGCAGTGCTTCCTCGATGAAGGGCTATGGCTACACCTTC.